The source of this T cell receptor (beta chain) is a study of blood T cells in healthy people across ages. CDR1 is SGHRS, CDR2 YFSETQ, per germline. The V gene lost 4 bases and the J gene lost 10 bases, with 21 bases spanning the gap. The CDR3 covers 16 residues. Combining a sample-barcoded 5' primer with a J-beta primer mix, a second PCR ran for roughly 7 to 12 cycles. TCRdb independently ran MiXCR on the 5' RACE reads; one entry per CDR3 protein. In the table there are some 880,000 distinct CDR3 sequences, about 36% of which are singletons. Sequencing was carried out using blood. The gene calls are TRBV5-1 and TRBJ1-6, with D unresolved. The TCR originated in a man between 18 and 29 years old in good health. The CDR3 reads CASSPDYTRQDSPLHF. The CDR3 DNA follows: TGCGCCAGCAGCCCGGACTACACTCGTCAGGACTCACCCCTCCACTTT.